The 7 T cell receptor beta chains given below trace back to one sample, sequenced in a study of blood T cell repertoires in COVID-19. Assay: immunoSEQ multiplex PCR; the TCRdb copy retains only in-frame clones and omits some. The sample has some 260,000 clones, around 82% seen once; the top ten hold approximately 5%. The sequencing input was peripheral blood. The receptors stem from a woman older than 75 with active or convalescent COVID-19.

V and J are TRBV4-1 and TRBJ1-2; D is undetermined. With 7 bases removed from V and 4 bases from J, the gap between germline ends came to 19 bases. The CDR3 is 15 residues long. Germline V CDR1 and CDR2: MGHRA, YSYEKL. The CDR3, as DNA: TGCGCCAGCACCCCAAGGGAGGCAGCGGGCTATGGCTACACCTTC. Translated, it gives CASTPREAAGYGYTF.

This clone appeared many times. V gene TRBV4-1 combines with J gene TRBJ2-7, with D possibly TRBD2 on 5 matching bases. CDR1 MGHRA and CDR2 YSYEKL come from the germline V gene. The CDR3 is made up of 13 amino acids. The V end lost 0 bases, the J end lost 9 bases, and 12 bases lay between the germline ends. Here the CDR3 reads CASSQELVTLQYF. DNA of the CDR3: TGCGCCAGCAGCCAAGAACTAGTGACTTTGCAGTACTTC.

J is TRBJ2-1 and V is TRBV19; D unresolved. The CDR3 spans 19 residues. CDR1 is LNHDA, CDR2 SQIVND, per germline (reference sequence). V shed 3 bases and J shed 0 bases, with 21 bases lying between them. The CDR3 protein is CASSISFLLSGSSYNEQFF. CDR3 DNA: TGTGCCAGTAGTATTTCTTTTTTGTTATCAGGAAGCTCCTACAATGAGCAGTTCTTC.

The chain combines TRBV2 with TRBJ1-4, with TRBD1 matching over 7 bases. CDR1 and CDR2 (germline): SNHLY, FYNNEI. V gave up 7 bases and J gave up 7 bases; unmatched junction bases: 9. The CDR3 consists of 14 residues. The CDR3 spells CASMRRTGGEKLFF. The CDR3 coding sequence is TGTGCCAGCATGCGGAGGACAGGAGGTGAAAAACTGTTTTTT.

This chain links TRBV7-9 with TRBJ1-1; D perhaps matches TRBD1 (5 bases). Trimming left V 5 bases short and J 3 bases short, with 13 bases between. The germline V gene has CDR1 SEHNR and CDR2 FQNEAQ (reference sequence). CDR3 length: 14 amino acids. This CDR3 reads CASSPQGGYTEAFF. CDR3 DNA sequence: TGTGCCAGCAGCCCCCAGGGCGGATACACTGAAGCTTTCTTT.

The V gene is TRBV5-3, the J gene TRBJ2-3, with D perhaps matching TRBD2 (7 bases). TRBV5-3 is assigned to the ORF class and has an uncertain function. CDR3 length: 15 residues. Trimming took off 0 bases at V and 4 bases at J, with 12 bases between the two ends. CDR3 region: CARSLGAGAADTQYF. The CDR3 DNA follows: TGTGCCAGAAGCTTGGGGGCGGGGGCCGCAGATACGCAGTATTTT.

CDR3 region: CASSYSSHSTPGGYTF. CDR3 DNA: TGTGCCAGCAGTTACTCCTCCCATTCGACCCCGGGGGGCTACACCTTC. The rearrangement uses TRBV6-2 or TRBV6-3 and TRBJ1-2; no definite D call. This CDR3 region has 16 residues. Germline lookup yields CDR1 MNHEY and CDR2 SVGEGT. V dropped 0 bases and J dropped 8 bases, with 19 bases sitting between them.